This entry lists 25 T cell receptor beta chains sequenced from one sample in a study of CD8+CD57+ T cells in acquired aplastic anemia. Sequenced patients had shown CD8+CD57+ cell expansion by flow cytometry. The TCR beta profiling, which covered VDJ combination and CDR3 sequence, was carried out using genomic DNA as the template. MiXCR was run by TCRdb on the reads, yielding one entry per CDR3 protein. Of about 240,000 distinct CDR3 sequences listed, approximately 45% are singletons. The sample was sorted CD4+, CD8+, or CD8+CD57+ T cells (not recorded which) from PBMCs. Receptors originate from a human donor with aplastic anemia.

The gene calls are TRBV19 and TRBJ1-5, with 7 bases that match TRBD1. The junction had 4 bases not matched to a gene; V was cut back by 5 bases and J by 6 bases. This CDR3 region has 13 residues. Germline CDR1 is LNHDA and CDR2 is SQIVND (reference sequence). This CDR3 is CASSDAGGQPQHF. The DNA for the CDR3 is TGTGCCAGTAGTGACGCAGGGGGTCAGCCCCAGCATTTT. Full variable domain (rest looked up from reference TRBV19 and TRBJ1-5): DGGITQSPKYLFRKEGQNVTLSCEQNLNHDAMYWYRQDPGQGLRLIYYSQIVNDFQKGDIAEGYSVSREKKESFPLTVTSAQKNPTAFYLCASSDAGGQPQHFGDGTRLSIL.

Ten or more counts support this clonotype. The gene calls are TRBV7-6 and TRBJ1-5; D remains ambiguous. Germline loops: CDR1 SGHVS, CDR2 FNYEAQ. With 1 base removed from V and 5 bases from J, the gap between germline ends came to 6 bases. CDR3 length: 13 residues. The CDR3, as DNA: TGTGCCAGCAGCTTAGATAACTATCAGCCCCAGCATTTT. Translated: CASSLDNYQPQHF.

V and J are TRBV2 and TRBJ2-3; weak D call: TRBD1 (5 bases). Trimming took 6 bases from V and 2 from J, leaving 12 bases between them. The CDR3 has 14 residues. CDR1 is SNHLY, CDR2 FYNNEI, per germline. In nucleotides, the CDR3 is TGTGCCAGCAGCCCGGAAGGGGACACAGATACGCAGTATTTT. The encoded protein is CASSPEGDTDTQYF.

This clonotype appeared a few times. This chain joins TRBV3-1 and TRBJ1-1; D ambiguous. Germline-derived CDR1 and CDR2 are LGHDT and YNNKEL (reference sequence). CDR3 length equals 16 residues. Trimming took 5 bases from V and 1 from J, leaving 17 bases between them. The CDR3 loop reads CASSTRFQPRNTEAFF. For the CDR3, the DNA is TGTGCCAGCAGCACAAGGTTTCAGCCTAGGAACACTGAAGCTTTCTTT.

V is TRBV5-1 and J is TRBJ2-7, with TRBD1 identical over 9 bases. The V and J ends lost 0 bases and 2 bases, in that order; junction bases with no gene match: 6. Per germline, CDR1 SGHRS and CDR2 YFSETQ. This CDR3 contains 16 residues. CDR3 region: CASSLGRDRVTYEQYF. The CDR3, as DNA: TGCGCCAGCAGCTTGGGCCGGGACAGGGTGACCTACGAGCAGTACTTC. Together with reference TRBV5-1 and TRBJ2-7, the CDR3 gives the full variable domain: KAGVTQTPRYLIKTRGQQVTLSCSPISGHRSVSWYQQTPGQGLQFLFEYFSETQRNKGNFPGRFSGRQFSNSRSEMNVSTLELGDSALYLCASSLGRDRVTYEQYFGPGTRLTVT.

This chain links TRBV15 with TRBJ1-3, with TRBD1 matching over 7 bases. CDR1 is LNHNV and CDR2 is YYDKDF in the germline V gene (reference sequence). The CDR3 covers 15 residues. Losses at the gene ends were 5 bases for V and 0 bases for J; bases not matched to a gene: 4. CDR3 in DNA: TGTGCCACCAGCGGACAGGCGGGCTCTGGAAACACCATATATTTT. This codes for CATSGQAGSGNTIYF.

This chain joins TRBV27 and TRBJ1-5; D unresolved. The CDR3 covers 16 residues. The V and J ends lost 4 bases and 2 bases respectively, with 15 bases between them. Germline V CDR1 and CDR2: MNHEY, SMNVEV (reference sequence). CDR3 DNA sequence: TGTGCCAGCAGTTCACTCCTGGACGGGGGCAATCAGCCCCAGCATTTT. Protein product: CASSSLLDGGNQPQHF.

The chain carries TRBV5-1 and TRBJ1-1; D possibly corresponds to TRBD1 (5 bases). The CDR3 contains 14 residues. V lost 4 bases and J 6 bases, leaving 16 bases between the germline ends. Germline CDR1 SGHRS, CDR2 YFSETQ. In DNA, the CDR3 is TGCGCCAGCAGCCAGAGAGGGGAGGCCCCTGAAGCTTTCTTT. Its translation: CASSQRGEAPEAFF.

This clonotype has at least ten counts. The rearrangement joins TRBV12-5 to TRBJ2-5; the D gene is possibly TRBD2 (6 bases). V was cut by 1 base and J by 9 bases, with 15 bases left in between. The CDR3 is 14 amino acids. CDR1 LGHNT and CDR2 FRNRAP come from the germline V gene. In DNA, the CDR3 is TGTGCTAGTGGTTTGGAGGGGCAGGGAGGAGCCCAGTACTTC. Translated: CASGLEGQGGAQYF.

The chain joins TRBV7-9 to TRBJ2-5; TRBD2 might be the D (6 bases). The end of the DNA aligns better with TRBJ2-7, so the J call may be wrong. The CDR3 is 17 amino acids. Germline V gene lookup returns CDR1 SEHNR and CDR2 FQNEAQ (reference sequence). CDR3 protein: CASSPRLVGALGYEQYF. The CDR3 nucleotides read TGTGCCAGCAGTCCACGACTAGTGGGAGCTCTGGGCTACGAGCAGTACTTC.

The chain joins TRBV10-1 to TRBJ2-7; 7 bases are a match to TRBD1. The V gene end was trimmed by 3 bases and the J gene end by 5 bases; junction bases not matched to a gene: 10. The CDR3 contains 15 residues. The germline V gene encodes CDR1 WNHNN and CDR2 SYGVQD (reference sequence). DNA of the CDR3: TGCGCCAGCAGTGAAACGACAGGGATGGAGGACGAGCAGTACTTC. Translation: CASSETTGMEDEQYF.

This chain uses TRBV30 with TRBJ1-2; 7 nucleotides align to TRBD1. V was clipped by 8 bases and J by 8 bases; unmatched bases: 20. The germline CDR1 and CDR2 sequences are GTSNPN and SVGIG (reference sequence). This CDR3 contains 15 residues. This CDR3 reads CASSSSAQGTRGYTF. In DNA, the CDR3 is TGTGCCAGCAGCTCCTCGGCACAGGGGACGCGAGGCTACACCTTC.

The CDR3 nucleotides read TGCAGTGCCCGACCCAGAGTCTCTGGGGCCAACGTCCTGACTTTC. Residues: CSARPRVSGANVLTF. The rearrangement joins TRBV20-1 to TRBJ2-6, with no clear D. This CDR3 spans 15 amino acids. With 6 bases removed from V and 0 bases from J, the gap between germline ends came to 12 bases. Germline values: CDR1 DFQATT, CDR2 SNEGSKA (reference sequence).

CDR3 sequence: CASSLIGAAFF. The DNA for the CDR3 is TGTGCCAGCAGCTTAATAGGTGCAGCTTTCTTT. The V and J genes are TRBV7-9 and TRBJ1-1; D gene ambiguous. Between the trimmed V and J ends, which lost 2 bases and 10 bases, there was a span of 8 bases. Germline CDR1 and CDR2: SEHNR and FQNEAQ (reference sequence). The length of the CDR3 is 11 residues.

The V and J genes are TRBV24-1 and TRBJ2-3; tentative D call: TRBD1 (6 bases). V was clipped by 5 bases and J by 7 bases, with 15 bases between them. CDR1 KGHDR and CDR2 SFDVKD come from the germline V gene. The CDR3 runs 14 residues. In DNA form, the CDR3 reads TGTGCCACCAGTGCAACAGGGCTGTCGAATACGCAGTATTTT. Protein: CATSATGLSNTQYF.

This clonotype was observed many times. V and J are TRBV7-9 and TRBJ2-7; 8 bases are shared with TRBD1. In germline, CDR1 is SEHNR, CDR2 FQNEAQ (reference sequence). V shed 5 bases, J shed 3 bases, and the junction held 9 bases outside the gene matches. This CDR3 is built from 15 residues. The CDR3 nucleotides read TGTGCCAGCAGCCAAACAGGGGGTAGCGGCTACGAGCAGTACTTC. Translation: CASSQTGGSGYEQYF.

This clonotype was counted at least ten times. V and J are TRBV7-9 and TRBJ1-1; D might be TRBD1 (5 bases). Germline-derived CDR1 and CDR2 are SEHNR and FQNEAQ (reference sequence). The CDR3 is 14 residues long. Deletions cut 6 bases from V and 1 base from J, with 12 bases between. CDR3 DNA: TGTGCCAGCAGACTAGATAGGGGGAACACTGAAGCTTTCTTT. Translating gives CASRLDRGNTEAFF.

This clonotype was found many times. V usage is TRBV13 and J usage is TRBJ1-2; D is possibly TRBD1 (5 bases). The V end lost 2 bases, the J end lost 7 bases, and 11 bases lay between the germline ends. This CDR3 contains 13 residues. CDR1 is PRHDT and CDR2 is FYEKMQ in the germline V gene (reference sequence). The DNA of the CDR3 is TGTGCCAGCAGCTTAAACGGGAGGGGTGGCTACACCTTC. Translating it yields CASSLNGRGGYTF. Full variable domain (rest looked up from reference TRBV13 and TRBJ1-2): AAGVIQSPRHLIKEKRETATLKCYPIPRHDTVYWYQQGPGQDPQFLISFYEKMQSDKGSIPDRFSAQQFSDYHSELNMSSLELGDSALYFCASSLNGRGGYTFGSGTRLTVV.

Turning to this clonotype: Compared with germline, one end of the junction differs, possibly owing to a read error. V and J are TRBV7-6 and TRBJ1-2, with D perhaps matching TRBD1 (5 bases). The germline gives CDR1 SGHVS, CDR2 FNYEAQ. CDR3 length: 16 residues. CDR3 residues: CATSLEGREANYGYTF. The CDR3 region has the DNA TGTGCCACCAGCTTAGAAGGCAGGGAGGCTAACTATGGCTACACCTTC.

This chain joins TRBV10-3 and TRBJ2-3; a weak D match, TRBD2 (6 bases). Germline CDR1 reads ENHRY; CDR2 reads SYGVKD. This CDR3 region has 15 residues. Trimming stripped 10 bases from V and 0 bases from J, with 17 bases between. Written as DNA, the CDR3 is TGTGCCAGCAGCGAGACCGGGACTAGCACAGATACGCAGTATTTT. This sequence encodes CASSETGTSTDTQYF.

CDR3 residues: CASRTGATEAFF. CDR3 DNA sequence: TGTGCCAGCCGGACAGGGGCCACTGAAGCTTTCTTT. The rearrangement joins TRBV5-6 to TRBJ1-1, with TRBD1 identical over 9 bases. This CDR3 is 12 amino acids long. Germline assignment: CDR1 SGHDT and CDR2 YYEEEE. Trimming removed 7 bases from V and 4 bases from J; junction bases left unmatched: 2.

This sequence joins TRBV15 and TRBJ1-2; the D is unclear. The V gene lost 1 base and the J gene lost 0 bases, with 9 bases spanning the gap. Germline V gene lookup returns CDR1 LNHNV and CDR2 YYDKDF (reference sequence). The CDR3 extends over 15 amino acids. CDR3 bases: TGTGCCACCAGCAGAGTACCGGAGTCTAACTATGGCTACACCTTC. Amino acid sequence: CATSRVPESNYGYTF.

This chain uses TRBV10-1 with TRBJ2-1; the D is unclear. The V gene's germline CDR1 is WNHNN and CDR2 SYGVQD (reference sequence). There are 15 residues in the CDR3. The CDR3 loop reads CSVEDTSSSYNEQFF. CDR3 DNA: TGCAGCGTTGAAGACACCTCTAGCTCCTACAATGAGCAGTTCTTC.

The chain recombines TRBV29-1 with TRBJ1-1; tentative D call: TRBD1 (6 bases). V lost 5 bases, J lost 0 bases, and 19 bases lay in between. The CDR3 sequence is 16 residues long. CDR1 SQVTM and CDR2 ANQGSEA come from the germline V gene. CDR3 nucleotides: TGCAGCGTTTGGGACGGGGGGCATTTCCTGAACACTGAAGCTTTCTTT. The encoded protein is CSVWDGGHFLNTEAFF.

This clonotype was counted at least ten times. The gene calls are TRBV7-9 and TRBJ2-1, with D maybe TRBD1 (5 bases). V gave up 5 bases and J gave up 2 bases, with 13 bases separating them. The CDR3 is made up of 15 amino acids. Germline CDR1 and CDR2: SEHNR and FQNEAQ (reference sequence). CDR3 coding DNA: TGTGCCAGCAGCCCTCCCAGGGTTGCCTACAATGAGCAGTTCTTC. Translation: CASSPPRVAYNEQFF. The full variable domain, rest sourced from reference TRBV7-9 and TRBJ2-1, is DTGVSQNPRHKITKRGQNVTFRCDPISEHNRLYWYRQTLGQGPEFLTYFQNEAQLEKSRLLSDRFSAERPKGSFSTLEIQRTEQGDSAMYLCASSPPRVAYNEQFFGPGTRLTVL.